Listed here are 26 T cell receptor beta chains from one sample, sequenced in a study of blood T cell repertoires in COVID-19. TCRdb's copy holds only in-frame clones and misses some; the assay was immunoSEQ multiplex PCR. The data show 26,000 or so clones, about 91% seen once. Sequenced sample: peripheral blood. The receptors here all came from a human donor with active COVID-19. The donor label of this sample is uncertain.

This rearrangement joins TRBV7-9 to TRBJ2-2; tentatively, D is TRBD1 (6 bases). Trimming removed 5 bases from V and 0 bases from J, with 13 bases in between. The CDR3 sequence is 16 residues long. Germline V gives CDR1 SEHNR, CDR2 FQNEAQ (reference sequence). CDR3 nucleotides: TGTGCCAGCAGCGACCGGGACAATGCGAACACCGGGGAGCTGTTTTTT. It encodes CASSDRDNANTGELFF.

The genes are TRBV12-2 and TRBJ2-3; TRBD2 reflects the table's D call only, with no check against the DNA. TRBV12-2 is listed as a pseudogene. CDR3 length: 16 residues. CDR3 region: CASPLESSGETDTQYF. As DNA, the CDR3 is TGTGCAAGTCCCCTAGAATCCAGTGGGGAGACAGATACGCAGTATTTT.

The V gene is TRBV5-1, the J gene TRBJ1-3; D is uncertain. The ends were cut back, 2 bases at V and 4 bases at J, with 13 bases in the middle. The CDR3 extends over 15 amino acids. CDR1 is SGHRS, CDR2 YFSETQ, per germline. CDR3 residues: CASSLGRPGGNTIYF. The CDR3 DNA reads as TGCGCCAGCAGCTTAGGACGTCCGGGAGGAAACACCATATATTTT.

This chain links TRBV6-6 with TRBJ2-1, with D possibly being TRBD1 (6 bases). Germline assignment: CDR1 MNHNY and CDR2 SVGAGI (reference sequence). The CDR3 has 16 residues. The germline V and J ends were trimmed by 7 bases and 4 bases, with 20 bases remaining between them. The CDR3: CASTLLRTDAYNEQFF. For the CDR3, the DNA is TGTGCCAGCACCTTACTCCGGACAGATGCTTACAATGAGCAGTTCTTC.

Of note for this clone: Other DNA sequences in this specimen translate into the identical CDR3. The rearrangement uses TRBV9 and TRBJ2-5, with TRBD1 identical over 8 bases. This CDR3 contains 15 residues. Trimming took 0 bases from V and 3 from J; bases not matched to a gene: 4. Germline V gene lookup returns CDR1 SGDLS and CDR2 YYNGEE. The CDR3 DNA sequence: TGTGCCAGCAGCGTAGATCAGGGGGCGAAAGAGACCCAGTACTTC. Its translation is CASSVDQGAKETQYF. The full variable domain, completed using reference TRBV9 and TRBJ2-5, is DSGVTQTPKHLITATGQRVTLRCSPRSGDLSVYWYQQSLDQGLQFLIQYYNGEERAKGNILERFSAQQFPDLHSELNLSSLELGDSALYFCASSVDQGAKETQYFGPGTRLLVL.

The chain has TRBV5-1 and TRBJ2-2, with D tentatively TRBD2 (5 bases). V lost 4 bases to trimming and J lost 0 bases, with 13 bases between them. CDR3 length equals 16 residues. Per germline, CDR1 SGHRS and CDR2 YFSETQ. CDR3 bases: TGCGCCAGCAGCCTTACCCGGGGATCGAACACCGGGGAGCTGTTTTTT. It yields the protein CASSLTRGSNTGELFF.

DNA for the CDR3: TGCAGTGCTAGTGGACAGGGGGCAGAAGGCTACACCTTC. This sequence encodes CSASGQGAEGYTF. The V call is TRBV20-1, the J call TRBJ1-2; TRBD1 matches at 11 bases. The CDR3 loop spans 13 amino acids. Per the germline V gene, CDR1 is DFQATT and CDR2 is SNEGSKA (reference sequence). V lost 3 bases and J lost 8; bases outside the gene matches: 5.

This clone was observed once. CDR3 in amino acids: CASSGGETTVEFF. CDR3 coding DNA: TGTGCCAGCAGTGGGGGAGAGACAACCGTGGAGTTCTTC. V gene TRBV2 combines with J gene TRBJ2-1, with D perhaps matching TRBD2 (5 bases). The CDR3 runs 13 residues. Germline CDR1 SNHLY, CDR2 FYNNEI. Trimming removed 4 bases from V and 14 bases from J, with 18 bases in between.

This chain uses TRBV11-1 with TRBJ2-2; maybe TRBD2 (5 bases). The CDR3 length is 15 residues. With 4 bases removed from V and 0 bases from J, the gap between germline ends came to 9 bases. Germline CDR1 and CDR2: SGHAT and FQDESV (reference sequence). The CDR3 reads CASSWRTANTGELFF. DNA for the CDR3: TGTGCCAGCAGCTGGAGGACTGCGAACACCGGGGAGCTGTTTTTT.

V is TRBV7-2 and J is TRBJ2-7; TRBD1 matches 8 bases. The CDR3 is made up of 16 amino acids. V lost 5 bases, J lost 0 bases, and 9 bases stayed unmatched. From germline, CDR1 is SGHTA and CDR2 FQGNSA. The CDR3 loop reads CASSTWTGPSSYEQYF. CDR3 nucleotides: TGTGCCAGCAGCACTTGGACAGGGCCTAGCTCCTACGAGCAGTACTTC.

This chain connects TRBV19 to TRBJ2-1, with TRBD2 matching 11 bases. CDR1 is LNHDA, CDR2 SQIVND, per germline (reference sequence). The J segment lost 3 bases and the V segment lost 1 base, leaving 2 bases of the junction unmatched. This CDR3 is built from 16 residues. CDR3 protein: CASSIGTSGYYNEQFF. The CDR3 nucleotides read TGTGCCAGTAGTATAGGGACTAGCGGGTACTACAATGAGCAGTTCTTC.

This rearrangement joins TRBV6-2 or TRBV6-3 to TRBJ1-3; unclear D gene. Germline-derived CDR1 and CDR2 are MNHEY and SVGEGT. This CDR3 has 15 amino acids. V lost 6 bases, J lost 0 bases, and 12 bases lay in between. As DNA, the CDR3 is TGTGCCAGCAGCCGCCGGTCGTTCTCTGGAAACACCATATATTTT. Protein product: CASSRRSFSGNTIYF.

The chain joins TRBV6-2 or TRBV6-3 to TRBJ2-5, with TRBD2 identical over 8 bases. The germline V gene has CDR1 MNHEY and CDR2 SVGEGT. This CDR3 spans 14 amino acids. V lost 5 bases and J lost 7; bases outside the gene matches: 9. The CDR3 region has the DNA TGTGCCAGCAGTCGCAGCGGGAGCGGAGTGACCCAGTACTTC. As protein: CASSRSGSGVTQYF.

The chain carries TRBV28 and TRBJ1-6, with 10 bases identical to TRBD1. The germline CDR1 and CDR2 sequences are MDHEN and SYDVKM. The trim removed 2 bases at V and 7 bases at J, leaving 5 bases unmatched. The CDR3 runs 16 residues. CDR3 residues: CASSLGTGALNSPLHF. The CDR3 DNA reads TGTGCCAGCAGTTTAGGGACAGGGGCTTTAAATTCACCCCTCCACTTT.

The rearrangement uses TRBV5-1 and TRBJ2-1; TRBD2 aligns across 9 bases. J gave up 4 bases and V 0 bases, and 5 bases lay outside the gene matches. The CDR3 runs 16 residues. Germline V gene sequence: CDR1 SGHRS, CDR2 YFSETQ. In nucleotides, the CDR3 is TGCGCCAGCAGCTTGGCCGGGACTAGCCGGTACAATGAGCAGTTCTTC. Its protein is CASSLAGTSRYNEQFF.

This clone has only a few counts. The J gene is TRBJ1-5, the V gene TRBV7-8, with TRBD1 matching 9 bases. Germline CDR1 and CDR2: SGHVS and FQNEAQ. The CDR3 runs to 15 residues. The V gene end was trimmed by 0 bases and the J gene end by 7 bases; junction bases not matched to a gene: 4. The CDR3 here is CASSLAGTGNQPQHF. In DNA, the CDR3 is TGTGCCAGCAGCTTAGCTGGGACAGGGAACCAGCCCCAGCATTTT.

V usage is TRBV2 and J usage is TRBJ2-5; unclear D gene. The germline gives CDR1 SNHLY, CDR2 FYNNEI. CDR3 size: 12 residues. V was shortened by 7 bases and J by 10 bases, with 16 bases between the two germline ends. CDR3 DNA: TGTGCCAGCACCCTAAGTAGCCGAAACCAGTACTTC. Its protein product is CASTLSSRNQYF.

The chain uses TRBV29-1 and TRBJ1-2; weak D call: TRBD1 (6 bases). In germline, CDR1 is SQVTM, CDR2 ANQGSEA. This CDR3 comprises 15 residues. V was pared by 4 bases and J by 7 bases, with 22 bases between. The CDR3 protein is CSVVEGQGLRGGYTF. The CDR3 DNA follows: TGCAGCGTTGTTGAGGGGCAGGGGCTAAGAGGTGGCTACACCTTC.

This sequence joins TRBV5-1 and TRBJ2-2, with D possibly TRBD1 on 5 matching bases. Germline-derived CDR1 and CDR2 are SGHRS and YFSETQ. V was pared by 0 bases and J by 5 bases, with 11 bases between. CDR3 length equals 15 residues. CDR3 sequence reads: CASSLARDWTGELFF. In DNA form, the CDR3 reads TGCGCCAGCAGCTTGGCCAGGGATTGGACCGGGGAGCTGTTTTTT. Filled out from reference TRBV5-1 and TRBJ2-2, the complete variable domain reads KAGVTQTPRYLIKTRGQQVTLSCSPISGHRSVSWYQQTPGQGLQFLFEYFSETQRNKGNFPGRFSGRQFSNSRSEMNVSTLELGDSALYLCASSLARDWTGELFFGEGSRLTVL.

The V and J genes are TRBV29-1 and TRBJ1-5; 9 bases fit TRBD1. Germline assignment: CDR1 SQVTM and CDR2 ANQGSEA. The CDR3 is 14 residues long. Trimming at V came to 6 bases and at J to 7 bases, leaving 10 bases not matched to a gene. This chain's CDR3 is CSVGQGISEQPQHF. The CDR3 DNA sequence: TGCAGCGTGGGACAGGGAATAAGTGAACAGCCCCAGCATTTT. Supplemented by reference TRBV29-1 and TRBJ1-5, the full variable domain reads SAVISQKPSRDICQRGTSLTIQCQVDSQVTMMFWYRQQPGQSLTLIATANQGSEATYESGFVIDKFPISRPNLTFSTLTVSNMSPEDSSIYLCSVGQGISEQPQHFGDGTRLSIL.

The chain carries TRBV27 and TRBJ1-6; 7 bases map to TRBD1. The junction had 12 bases not matched to a gene; V was cut back by 4 bases and J by 0 bases. The CDR3 totals 19 residues. Germline V gene data show CDR1 as MNHEY and CDR2 as SMNVEV (reference sequence). CDR3 DNA: TGTGCCAGCAGTTCGATGAGGACAGGATACGCCTCCTATAATTCACCCCTCCACTTT. This sequence encodes CASSSMRTGYASYNSPLHF.

The chain joins TRBV5-4 to TRBJ2-3; no firm D call. CDR1 is SGHNT, CDR2 YYREEE, per germline (reference sequence). Trimming removed 4 bases from V and 2 bases from J, with 17 bases in between. The CDR3 is 16 residues long. CDR3 region: CASSPPLLRLTDTQYF. CDR3 sequence (DNA): TGTGCCAGCAGCCCCCCCCTTCTCCGACTCACAGATACGCAGTATTTT.

The chain couples TRBV28 to TRBJ1-2, with TRBD1 identical over 8 bases. The V and J ends lost 6 bases and 10 bases, in that order; junction bases with no gene match: 13. The germline V gene encodes CDR1 MDHEN and CDR2 SYDVKM. This CDR3 has 14 amino acids. CDR3 bases: TGTGCCAGCAGCCTAGTCACGGGACAGGTGCACTACACCTTC. It codes for CASSLVTGQVHYTF.

In this sample, this clone turned up once. This chain uses TRBV7-2 with TRBJ2-7; D call uncertain. The CDR3 is 13 residues long. V was trimmed by 6 bases and J by 6 bases, leaving 15 bases between them. Looked up from germline, CDR1 is SGHTA and CDR2 is FQGNSA. The chain's CDR3 is CASRSRNSPEQYF. CDR3 sequence (DNA): TGTGCCAGCAGATCAAGAAACAGCCCCGAGCAGTACTTC.

This chain links TRBV2 with TRBJ1-3, with D uncertain. The CDR3 has 15 residues. V gave up 4 bases and J gave up 4 bases, with 14 bases separating them. Germline lookup yields CDR1 SNHLY and CDR2 FYNNEI. CDR3 nucleotide sequence: TGTGCCAGCAGTGGTAATCCCGGCGGGGGAAACACCATATATTTT. Translation gives CASSGNPGGGNTIYF. Full variable domain (remainder filled in from reference TRBV2 and TRBJ1-3): EPEVTQTPSHQVTQMGQEVILRCVPISNHLYFYWYRQILGQKVEFLVSFYNNEISEKSEIFDDQFSVERPDGSNFTLKIRSTKLEDSAMYFCASSGNPGGGNTIYFGEGSWLTVV.

This rearrangement joins TRBV7-2 to TRBJ2-2; 7 bases agree with TRBD2. Trimming removed 2 bases from V and 0 bases from J; junction bases left unmatched: 6. This CDR3 region has 17 residues. The germline CDR1 and CDR2 sequences are SGHTA and FQGNSA. This CDR3 reads CASSLSGAGPNTGELFF. Here the CDR3 DNA reads TGTGCCAGCAGCTTATCGGGAGCGGGACCGAACACCGGGGAGCTGTTTTTT.